This T cell receptor beta chain was retrieved from a study of CD8+CD57+ T cells in acquired aplastic anemia. At the level of the study: Across the sorted CD4+ and CD8+ cells, DNA amounts averaged roughly 3.5 ug. Average CD4+ read depth in healthy donors was 9.5 million to 13 million reads.

There are 15 residues in the CDR3. CDR1 is MNHEY and CDR2 is SVGAGI in the germline V gene. The V gene end was trimmed by 6 bases and the J gene end by 2 bases; junction bases not matched to a gene: 7. This clonotype was recorded many times. What it binds is unknown. General study points: A significant difference in CD8+ Simpson's diversity between patients and controls was not found. A set of about 30 CD8+ CDR3 sequences was shared between patients and controls, and these sequences appeared highly expressed in patients.

TCR beta VDJ combinations and CDR3 sequences were profiled from genomic DNA. TCRdb independently ran MiXCR on the reads; one entry per CDR3 protein. The sample lists roughly 190,000 distinct CDR3 sequences; roughly 56% were seen once. V is TRBV6-5 and J is TRBJ2-7; 10 nucleotides align to TRBD2. This sequence was found in a human donor in good health, serving as a control. The specimen sequenced was sorted CD4+, CD8+, or CD8+CD57+ T cells (not recorded which) from PBMCs. CDR3 sequence (DNA): TGTGCCAGCAGCTACCAGCGGGGGGGCCCCTACGAGCAGTACTTC. Translating gives CASSYQRGGPYEQYF.